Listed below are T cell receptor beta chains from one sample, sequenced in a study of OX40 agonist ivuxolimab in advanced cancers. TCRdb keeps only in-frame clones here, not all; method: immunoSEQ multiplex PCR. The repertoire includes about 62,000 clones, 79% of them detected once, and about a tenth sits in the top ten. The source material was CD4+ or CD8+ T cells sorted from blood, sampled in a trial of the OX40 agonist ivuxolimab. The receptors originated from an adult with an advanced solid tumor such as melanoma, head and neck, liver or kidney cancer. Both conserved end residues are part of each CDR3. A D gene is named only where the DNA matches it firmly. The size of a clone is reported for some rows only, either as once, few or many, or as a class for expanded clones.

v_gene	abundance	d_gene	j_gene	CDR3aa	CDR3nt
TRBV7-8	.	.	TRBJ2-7	CASSFAPTGYEQYF	TGTGCCAGCAGCTTCGCACCTACTGGCTACGAGCAGTACTTC
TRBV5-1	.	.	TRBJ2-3	CASSLATSTDTQYF	TGCGCCAGCAGCTTGGCGACTAGCACAGATACGCAGTATTTT
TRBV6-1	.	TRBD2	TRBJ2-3	CASSLQRENTDTQYF	TGTGCCAGCAGTTTACAGCGGGAGAACACAGATACGCAGTATTTT
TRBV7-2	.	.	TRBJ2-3	CASSLQIASSTDTQYF	TGTGCCAGCAGCTTACAAATCGCCTCTAGCACAGATACGCAGTATTTT
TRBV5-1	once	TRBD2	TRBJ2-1	CASSQGLAVVNEQFF	TGCGCCAGCAGCCAAGGACTAGCGGTGGTCAATGAGCAGTTCTTC
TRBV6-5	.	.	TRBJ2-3	CASSYSVVGTDTQYF	TGTGCCAGCAGTTACTCTGTCGTGGGCACAGATACGCAGTATTTT
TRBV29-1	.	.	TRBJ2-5	CSVEEPLRPETQYF	TGCAGCGTTGAAGAACCACTACGTCCAGAGACCCAGTACTTC
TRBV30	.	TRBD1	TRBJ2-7	CAWNTGQGGYEQYF	TGTGCCTGGAACACGGGACAGGGAGGCTACGAGCAGTACTTC
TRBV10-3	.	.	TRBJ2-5	CAISESGYQETQYF	TGTGCCATCAGTGAGTCCGGGTACCAAGAGACCCAGTACTTC
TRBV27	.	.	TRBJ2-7	CASSSWTMSSYEQYF	TGTGCCAGCAGTTCCTGGACAATGAGCTCCTACGAGCAGTACTTC
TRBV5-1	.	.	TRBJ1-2	CASSLEVNFGYTF	TGCGCCAGCAGCTTGGAGGTGAATTTTGGCTACACCTTC
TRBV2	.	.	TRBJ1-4	CASSPDMGNLNEKLFF	TGTGCCAGCAGCCCGGACATGGGGAATCTAAATGAAAAACTGTTTTTT
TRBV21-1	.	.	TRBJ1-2	CASSKRRPISGGANYGYTF	TGTGCCAGCAGCAAACGGAGGCCGATTTCGGGGGGAGCTAACTATGGCTACACCTTC
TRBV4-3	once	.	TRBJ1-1	CASSQVAGATEAFF	TGCGCCAGCAGCCAAGTAGCGGGGGCCACTGAAGCTTTCTTT
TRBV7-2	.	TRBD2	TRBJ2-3	CASSPRRGLTDTQYF	TGTGCCAGCAGCCCTAGGCGGGGGTTGACAGATACGCAGTATTTT
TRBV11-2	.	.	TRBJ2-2	CASSRLRTTGELFF	TGTGCCAGCAGCCGATTACGAACAACCGGGGAGCTGTTTTTT
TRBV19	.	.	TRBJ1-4	CASTSGPTGTFGGELFF	TGTGCCAGTACTAGTGGGCCAACCGGTACATTCGGGGGAGAACTGTTTTTT
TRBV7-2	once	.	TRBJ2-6	CASSLVGANVLTF	TGTGCCAGCAGCTTAGTTGGGGCCAACGTCCTGACTTTC
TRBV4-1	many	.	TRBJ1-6	CASSQDRYSLNSPLHF	TGCGCCAGCAGCCAAGATAGGTACTCCTTGAATTCACCCCTCCACTTT